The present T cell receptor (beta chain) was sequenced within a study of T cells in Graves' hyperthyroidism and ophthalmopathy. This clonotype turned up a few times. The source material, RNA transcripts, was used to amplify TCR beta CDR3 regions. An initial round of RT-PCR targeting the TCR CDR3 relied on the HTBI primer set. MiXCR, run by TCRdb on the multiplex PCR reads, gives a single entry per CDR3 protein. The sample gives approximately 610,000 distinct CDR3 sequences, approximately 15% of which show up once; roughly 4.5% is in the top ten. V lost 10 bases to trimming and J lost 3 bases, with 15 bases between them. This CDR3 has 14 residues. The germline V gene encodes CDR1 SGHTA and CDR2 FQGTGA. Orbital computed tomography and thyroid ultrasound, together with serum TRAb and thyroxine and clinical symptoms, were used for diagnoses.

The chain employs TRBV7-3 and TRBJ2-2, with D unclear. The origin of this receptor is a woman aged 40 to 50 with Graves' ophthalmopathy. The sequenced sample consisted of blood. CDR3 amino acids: CATSSRADTGELFF. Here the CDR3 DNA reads TGTGCCACGTCCTCCCGGGCGGACACCGGGGAGCTGTTTTTT.